The rows below give T cell receptor beta chains drawn from one sample of a study of blood T cell repertoires in COVID-19. Profiling relied on immunoSEQ multiplex PCR, and the TCRdb table lists in-frame clones only, not all of them. The repertoire has about 270,000 clones, 86% of them found once; the top ten carry approximately 2.4%. The sample comprised PBMCs or T cells enriched from blood (not recorded which). The receptor set was obtained from a woman younger than 30 who had recovered from COVID-19. The CDR3 runs from the conserved cysteine through the conserved F or W. The D gene is left open where the match is weak. Size values are once, few and many counts, or a class for expanded clones, and some rows have none.

cdr3_aa cdr3_nt d_call j_call clone_size v_call
CASSDTGGTNEKLFF TGTGCCAGCAGCGATACAGGGGGCACTAATGAAAAACTGTTTTTT TRBD1 TRBJ1-4 NA TRBV6-5
CAISESGGNQPQHF TGTGCCATCAGTGAGTCAGGCGGGAATCAGCCCCAGCATTTT NA TRBJ1-5 few TRBV10-3
CASSRTGGDTQYF TGTGCCAGCAGTCGGACAGGGGGAGATACGCAGTATTTT TRBD1 TRBJ2-3 NA TRBV3-1/TRBV3-2
CASSLTLGQVAYEQYF TGTGCCAGCAGCTTAACCTTAGGACAGGTGGCCTACGAGCAGTACTTC TRBD1 TRBJ2-7 NA TRBV11-2
CTSSQDGSGPLEQYF TGCACCAGCAGCCAAGATGGAAGCGGCCCCCTCGAGCAGTACTTC NA TRBJ2-7 NA TRBV1
CAWSPSSGSPTKNIQYF TGTGCCTGGAGTCCCTCTAGCGGGAGCCCGACCAAAAACATTCAGTACTTC TRBD2 TRBJ2-4 NA TRBV30
CASSPTSWGVGEQYF TGTGCCAGCAGCCCAACCTCGTGGGGGGTGGGTGAGCAGTACTTC NA TRBJ2-7 NA TRBV7-2
CASSFSDRVGYGYTF TGTGCCAGCAGCTTCAGCGACAGGGTTGGGTATGGCTACACCTTC TRBD1 TRBJ1-2 NA TRBV9
CASSEETSYYNSPLHF TGTGCCAGCAGTGAGGAGACCTCTTACTATAATTCACCCCTCCACTTT NA TRBJ1-6 NA TRBV2
CASSPDRDRGYEQYF TGTGCCAGCTCACCGGACCGGGACAGGGGGTACGAGCAGTACTTC TRBD1 TRBJ2-7 NA TRBV18
CASSIDGLAGGPSSYNEQFF TGTGCCAGTAGTATAGATGGGCTAGCGGGAGGGCCCAGCTCCTACAATGAGCAGTTCTTC TRBD2 TRBJ2-1 once TRBV19
CASSIAGSRTIYEQYF TGTGCCAGTAGTATAGCGGGGTCTAGGACTATCTACGAGCAGTACTTC NA TRBJ2-7 NA TRBV19
CASSPRQGMEDGYTF TGTGCCAGCAGTCCCCGACAGGGGATGGAAGATGGCTACACCTTC TRBD1 TRBJ1-2 NA TRBV27
CASSLAAGEQFF TGTGCCAGCAGTTTAGCAGCGGGTGAGCAGTTCTTC NA TRBJ2-1 NA TRBV27
CASSQGLPGGGYNEQFF TGTGCCAGCAGCCAAGGCCTCCCGGGAGGGGGGTACAATGAGCAGTTCTTC TRBD2 TRBJ2-1 NA TRBV3-1/TRBV3-2
CASSPSGLSYEQYF TGCGCCAGCAGTCCCTCGGGACTTTCCTACGAGCAGTACTTC NA TRBJ2-7 NA TRBV10-1
CASSIREDYGYTF TGTGCCAGTAGTATCAGGGAGGACTATGGCTACACCTTC NA TRBJ1-2 NA TRBV19
CASSEWGRGRTEAFF TGTGCCAGCAGTGAATGGGGACGAGGGAGGACTGAAGCTTTCTTT NA TRBJ1-1 NA TRBV25-1
CASSLVAGAYEQYF TGTGCCAGCAGCTTAGTTGCGGGGGCCTACGAGCAGTACTTC TRBD2 TRBJ2-7 NA TRBV7-2
CASSLPGVIQETQYF TGTGCCAGCAGCCTTCCGGGGGTGATACAAGAGACCCAGTACTTC NA TRBJ2-5 NA TRBV11-2
CASSLSGSGNTIYF TGTGCCAGCAGTTTGTCGGGCTCTGGAAACACCATATATTTT NA TRBJ1-3 NA TRBV28
CASRGGQGAWEKLFF TGTGCCAGCAGAGGAGGACAGGGGGCATGGGAAAAACTGTTTTTT TRBD1 TRBJ1-4 NA TRBV6-5
CASSQDSASGGAETQYF TGCGCCAGCAGCCAAGATAGCGCTAGCGGGGGAGCGGAGACCCAGTACTTC TRBD2 TRBJ2-5 NA TRBV4-3
CASSLAGGGETQYF TGCGCCAGCAGCTTAGCGGGAGGGGGAGAGACCCAGTACTTC TRBD2 TRBJ2-5 NA TRBV5-1
CATQGGTNYGYTF TGTGCCACACAGGGAGGGACTAACTATGGCTACACCTTC NA TRBJ1-2 NA TRBV10-3
CASSFGEHQPQHF TGTGCCAGCAGTTTCGGGGAGCATCAGCCCCAGCATTTT NA TRBJ1-5 once TRBV12-3/TRBV12-4
CASSQASRNQPQHF TGCGCCAGCAGCCAAGCCAGTCGCAATCAGCCCCAGCATTTT NA TRBJ1-5 NA TRBV4-1
CASSRGEWYEQYF TGTGCCAGCAGCCGCGGGGAGTGGTACGAGCAGTACTTC NA TRBJ2-7 NA TRBV7-9
CASSARDRVDNEQFF TGTGCCAGCAGCGCCCGGGACAGGGTCGACAATGAGCAGTTCTTC TRBD1 TRBJ2-1 NA TRBV11-2
CASSFDWEQYF TGTGCCAGCAGTTTCGACTGGGAGCAGTACTTC NA TRBJ2-7 NA TRBV12-3/TRBV12-4
CASSVGGGGGKYEQYF TGTGCCAGCAGCGTAGGAGGCGGGGGGGGCAAATACGAGCAGTACTTC TRBD2 TRBJ2-7 NA TRBV9
CASSIGPYGDYGYTF TGTGCCAGTAGTATTGGACCCTACGGGGACTATGGCTACACCTTC NA TRBJ1-2 NA TRBV19
CASSRDRGHEQFF TGTGCCAGCAGCAGGGACAGGGGGCATGAGCAGTTCTTC TRBD1 TRBJ2-1 NA TRBV2
CASSPARILNEQYF TGTGCCAGCAGCCCAGCCAGGATTCTCAACGAGCAGTACTTC NA TRBJ2-7 NA TRBV7-9
CASSRAGYTGELFF TGCGCCAGCAGCAGAGCAGGGTACACCGGGGAGCTGTTTTTT NA TRBJ2-2 NA TRBV5-1
CASSNLLAGGPGEQFF TGTGCCAGCAGTAACTTACTAGCGGGAGGGCCTGGCGAGCAGTTCTTC TRBD2 TRBJ2-1 NA TRBV9
CASTRGDTPTEYF TGTGCCAGCACCCGAGGGGACACCCCAACGGAGTACTTC NA TRBJ2-7 few TRBV7-9
CASSLASGGAGSDTQYF TGCGCCAGCAGCTTGGCTAGCGGGGGGGCAGGCTCAGATACGCAGTATTTT TRBD2 TRBJ2-3 NA TRBV5-1
CASSIIRTGASGNTIYF TGTGCCAGTAGTATAATCCGGACAGGGGCCTCTGGAAACACCATATATTTT TRBD1 TRBJ1-3 NA TRBV19
CASSFSGSSYNEQFF TGTGCCAGCAGCTTTAGCGGGAGCTCCTACAATGAGCAGTTCTTC TRBD2 TRBJ2-1 NA TRBV9
CASSPTSGGYTGELFF TGTGCCAGCAGCCCCACTAGCGGGGGCTACACCGGGGAGCTGTTTTTT TRBD2 TRBJ2-2 NA TRBV7-9
CASSVPGQDLTEAFF TGTGCCAGCAGCGTCCCGGGACAGGACCTCACTGAAGCTTTCTTT TRBD1 TRBJ1-1 NA TRBV5-4
CASSLDPSVGGAINTQYF TGTGCCAGCAGCTTAGATCCCTCGGTGGGGGGGGCCATAAATACGCAGTATTTT NA TRBJ2-3 NA TRBV11-2
CASSLSGGSYNEQFF TGTGCCAGCAGCCTTAGCGGGGGATCATACAATGAGCAGTTCTTC TRBD2 TRBJ2-1 NA TRBV7-2
CASGLVRGAEAFF TGTGCTAGTGGTTTGGTAAGAGGAGCTGAAGCTTTCTTT NA TRBJ1-1 few TRBV12-5
CASSQRGPGQGILNYGYTF TGTGCCAGCAGTCAAAGAGGCCCGGGACAGGGGATTCTAAACTATGGCTACACCTTC TRBD1 TRBJ1-2 few TRBV6-6
CASSPQLTGFSYEQYF TGTGCCAGCTCACCTCAACTGACTGGATTCTCCTACGAGCAGTACTTC NA TRBJ2-7 NA TRBV18
CAWEWDRIYNEQFF TGTGCCTGGGAATGGGACAGAATCTACAATGAGCAGTTCTTC TRBD1 TRBJ2-1 NA TRBV30